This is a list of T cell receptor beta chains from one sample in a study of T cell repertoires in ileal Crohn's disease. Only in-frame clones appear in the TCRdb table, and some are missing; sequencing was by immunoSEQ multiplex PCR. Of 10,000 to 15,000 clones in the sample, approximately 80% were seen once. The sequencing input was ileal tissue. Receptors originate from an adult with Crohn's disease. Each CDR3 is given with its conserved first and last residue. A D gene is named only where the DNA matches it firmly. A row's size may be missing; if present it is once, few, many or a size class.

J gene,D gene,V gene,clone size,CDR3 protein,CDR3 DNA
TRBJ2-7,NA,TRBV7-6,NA,CASSRISSLYEQYF,TGTGCCAGCAGCCGTATTTCTAGCCTCTACGAGCAGTACTTC
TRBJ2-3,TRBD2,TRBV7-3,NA,CASSLGGPAGRRDTQYF,TGTGCCAGCAGCTTAGGAGGTCCAGCGGGGAGGCGGGATACGCAGTATTTT
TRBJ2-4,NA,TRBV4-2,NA,CASSLPRFDAKNIQYF,TGTGCCAGCAGCTTACCCAGGTTTGACGCCAAAAACATTCAGTACTTC
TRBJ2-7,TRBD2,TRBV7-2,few,CASSLVGGSTGNEQYF,TGTGCCAGCAGCTTAGTGGGAGGGAGCACCGGGAACGAGCAGTACTTC
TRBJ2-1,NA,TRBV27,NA,CASRLGALRGNEQFF,TGTGCCAGCCGTCTGGGGGCTCTCAGGGGCAATGAGCAGTTCTTC
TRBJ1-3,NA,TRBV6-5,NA,CASSREVNTIYF,TGTGCCAGCAGCCGAGAGGTGAACACCATATATTTT
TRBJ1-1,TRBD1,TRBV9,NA,CASSSSDRGRFEAFF,TGTGCCAGCAGCTCCTCGGACAGGGGGCGCTTTGAAGCTTTCTTT
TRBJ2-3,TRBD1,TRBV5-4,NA,CASSFWDRGTDTQYF,TGTGCCAGCAGCTTCTGGGACAGGGGCACAGATACGCAGTATTTT
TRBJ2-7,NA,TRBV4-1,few,CASSPGRDEQYF,TGCGCCAGCAGCCCCGGCCGGGACGAGCAGTACTTC
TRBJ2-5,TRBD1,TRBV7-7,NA,CASSPRTGLETQYF,TGTGCTAGCAGCCCGCGGACAGGGTTGGAGACCCAGTACTTC
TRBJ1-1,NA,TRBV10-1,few,CASSQNSFAEAFF,TGCGCCAGCAGTCAAAACAGCTTTGCCGAAGCTTTCTTT
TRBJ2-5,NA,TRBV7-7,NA,CASSSGQPLESETQYF,TGTGCTAGCAGCTCAGGACAACCACTCGAATCGGAGACCCAGTACTTC
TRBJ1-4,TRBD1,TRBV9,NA,CASISRGREKLFF,TGTGCCAGCATCTCGAGGGGGCGCGAAAAACTGTTTTTT
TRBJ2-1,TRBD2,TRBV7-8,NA,CASTPGLALEQFF,TGTGCCAGCACCCCGGGACTAGCTCTTGAGCAGTTCTTC
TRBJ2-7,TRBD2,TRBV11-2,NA,CASMSAGGEKLREQHF,TGTGCCAGCATGTCGGCGGGAGGAGAAAAGCTAAGGGAGCAGCACTTC
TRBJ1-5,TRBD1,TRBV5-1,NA,CASSFTGVSNQPQHF,TGCGCCAGCAGCTTTACAGGGGTTAGCAATCAGCCCCAGCATTTT
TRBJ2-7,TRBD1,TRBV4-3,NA,CASSNPGQCYEQYF,TGCGCCAGCAGCAATCCGGGACAGTGCTACGAGCAGTACTTC
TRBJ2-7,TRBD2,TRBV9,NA,CASSGTSGSYEQYF,TGTGCCAGCAGCGGGACTAGCGGGAGCTACGAGCAGTACTTC
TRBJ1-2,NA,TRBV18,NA,CASSPALGYTF,TGTGCCAGCTCACCAGCTCTAGGCTACACCTTC
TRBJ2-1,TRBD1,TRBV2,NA,CASSQERDSSYNEQFF,TGTGCCAGCAGCCAGGAACGGGACAGCTCCTACAATGAGCAGTTCTTC
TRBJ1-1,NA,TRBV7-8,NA,CASGKRGFLPFITEAFF,TGTGCCAGTGGGAAGCGGGGCTTCCTACCCTTTATCACTGAAGCTTTCTTT
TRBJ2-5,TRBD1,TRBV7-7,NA,CASSRPDRVETQYF,TGTGCTAGCAGTCGACCGGACAGGGTGGAGACCCAGTACTTC
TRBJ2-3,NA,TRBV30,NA,CAWSVPSGSTDTQYF,TGTGCCTGGAGTGTTCCGAGCGGGAGCACAGATACGCAGTATTTT
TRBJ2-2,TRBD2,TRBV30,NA,CAWKVGGSYTGELFF,TGTGCCTGGAAGGTCGGGGGGTCTTACACCGGGGAGCTGTTTTTT
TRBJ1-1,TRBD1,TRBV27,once,CASSTGQYPNTEAFF,TGTGCCAGCAGTACGGGACAGTACCCGAACACTGAAGCTTTCTTT
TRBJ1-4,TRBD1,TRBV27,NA,CASRGTGGEKLFF,TGTGCCAGCAGGGGGACAGGGGGGGAAAAACTGTTTTTT
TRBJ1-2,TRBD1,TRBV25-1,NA,CASVQGDLSGYTF,TGTGCCAGCGTCCAGGGGGACCTGAGTGGCTACACCTTC
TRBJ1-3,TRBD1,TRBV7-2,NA,CASSRARDSGNTIYF,TGTGCCAGCAGCAGAGCTCGGGACAGTGGAAACACCATATATTTT
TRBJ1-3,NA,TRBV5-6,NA,CASSLGSTSGNTIYF,TGTGCCAGCAGCTTGGGGAGCACCTCTGGAAACACCATATATTTT
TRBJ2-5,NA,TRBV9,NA,CASSVRQGGQETQYF,TGTGCCAGCAGCGTTCGACAGGGAGGCCAAGAGACCCAGTACTTC
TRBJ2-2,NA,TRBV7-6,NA,CASSPLGGTANTGELFF,TGTGCCAGCAGCCCCCTCGGCGGGACAGCGAACACCGGGGAGCTGTTTTTT
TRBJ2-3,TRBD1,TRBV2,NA,CASSPGTGVVDTQYF,TGTGCCAGCAGTCCCGGGACAGGGGTCGTAGATACGCAGTATTTT
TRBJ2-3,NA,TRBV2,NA,CASRGWGEEGTDTQYF,TGTGCCAGCAGGGGGTGGGGGGAGGAAGGCACAGATACGCAGTATTTT
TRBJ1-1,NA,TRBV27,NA,CASSLAKVSTRAFF,TGTGCCAGCAGTTTAGCGAAGGTTTCGACAAGAGCTTTCTTT
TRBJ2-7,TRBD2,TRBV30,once,CAWSGRGAYEQYF,TGTGCCTGGAGTGGCCGGGGGGCCTACGAGCAGTACTTC
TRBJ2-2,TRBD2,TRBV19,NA,CASSPAGGGTGELFF,TGTGCCAGTAGTCCAGCGGGGGGGGGAACCGGGGAGCTGTTTTTT
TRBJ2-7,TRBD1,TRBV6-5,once,CASSYVTGVGYEQYF,TGTGCCAGCAGTTACGTGACAGGGGTTGGGTACGAGCAGTACTTC
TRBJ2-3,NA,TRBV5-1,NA,CASDSTGTDTQYF,TGCGCCAGCGACTCGACAGGCACAGATACGCAGTATTTT
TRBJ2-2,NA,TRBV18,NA,CASSPLQGNPNTGELFF,TGTGCCAGCTCACCGCTGCAGGGCAATCCGAACACCGGGGAGCTGTTTTTT
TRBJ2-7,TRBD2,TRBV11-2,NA,CASSLERSGGYEQYF,TGTGCCAGCAGCTTAGAGAGGTCGGGGGGATACGAGCAGTACTTC
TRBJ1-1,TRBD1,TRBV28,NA,CASSYRGPLTEAFF,TGTGCCAGCAGTTACAGGGGGCCGCTCACTGAAGCTTTCTTT
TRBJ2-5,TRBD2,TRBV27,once,CASSLGLAGGPTQYF,TGTGCCAGCAGTTTGGGACTAGCGGGAGGGCCGACCCAGTACTTC
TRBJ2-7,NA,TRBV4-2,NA,CASSQDDSDGTYEQYF,TGTGCCAGCAGCCAAGATGACTCCGACGGAACCTACGAGCAGTACTTC
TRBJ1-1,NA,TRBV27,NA,CASSLQGRLDTEAFF,TGTGCCAGCAGTTTACAGGGGAGATTGGACACTGAAGCTTTCTTT
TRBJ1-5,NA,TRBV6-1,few,CASSGGWGDGDQPQHF,TGTGCCAGCAGTGGAGGGTGGGGGGATGGGGATCAGCCCCAGCATTTT
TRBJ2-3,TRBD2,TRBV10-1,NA,CATFPGAGGLAGVSDTQYF,TGCGCCACCTTCCCAGGAGCAGGTGGACTAGCGGGAGTCTCAGATACGCAGTATTTT
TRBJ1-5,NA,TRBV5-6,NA,CASSLFWERNQPQHF,TGTGCCAGCAGCTTGTTTTGGGAGAGAAATCAGCCCCAGCATTTT
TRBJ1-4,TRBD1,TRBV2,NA,CAILDRENEKLFF,TGTGCCATCTTGGACAGGGAGAATGAAAAACTGTTTTTT
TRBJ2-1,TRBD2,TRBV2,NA,CASRDVAGGRNEQFF,TGTGCCAGCAGGGATGTAGCGGGAGGTAGGAATGAGCAGTTCTTC
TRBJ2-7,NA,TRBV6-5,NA,CASSYSGHQTYEQYF,TGTGCCAGCAGTTACTCGGGACACCAAACCTACGAGCAGTACTTC
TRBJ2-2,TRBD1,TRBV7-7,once,CASSFHPPGTADGELFF,TGTGCTAGCAGCTTTCACCCCCCCGGGACAGCAGACGGGGAGCTGTTTTTT
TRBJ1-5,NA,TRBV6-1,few,CASSYVNQPQHF,TGTGCCAGCAGTTATGTCAATCAGCCCCAGCATTTT
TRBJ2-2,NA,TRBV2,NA,CASGGDGTGELFF,TGTGCCAGCGGGGGCGACGGCACCGGGGAGCTGTTTTTT
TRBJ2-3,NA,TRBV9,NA,CASSPVVTSTDTQYF,TGTGCCAGCAGCCCCGTAGTGACTAGCACAGATACGCAGTATTTT